Each of the 27 T cell receptor beta chains below was sequenced from the same sample in a study of CD8 T cells in Susac syndrome. Reverse transcription of roughly 0.45 to 1 ug RNA was performed with random hexamers. TCRdb processed the immunoSEQ multiplex PCR reads anew with MiXCR; each CDR3 protein has one entry. The data show around 46,000 distinct CDR3 sequences, with nearly 95% seen just once and less than 0.55% held by the top ten. Material: CD8+ T cells from PBMCs. The receptor source for this set is a human donor in good health.

The CDR3 sequence is CSARTGYGYTF. The CDR3, as DNA: TGCAGCGCTCGGACAGGGTATGGCTACACCTTC. The V and J genes are TRBV29-1 and TRBJ1-2; TRBD1 matches 8 bases. Germline assignment: CDR1 SQVTM and CDR2 ANQGSEA. This CDR3 contains 11 residues. V gave up 7 bases and J gave up 5 bases; unmatched junction bases: 3.

This chain uses TRBV11-2 with TRBJ2-1; the D is unclear. There are 17 residues in the CDR3. V shed 0 bases and J shed 8 bases, with 20 bases lying between them. Germline V lookup: CDR1 SGHAT, CDR2 FQNNGV. The CDR3, as DNA: TGTGCCAGCAGCTTAGATGCGATGACATCGGGTTTAGATGAGCAGTTCTTC. The encoded protein is CASSLDAMTSGLDEQFF.

This chain uses TRBV4-1 with TRBJ2-7; D possibly matches TRBD1 or TRBD2 (6 bases each). Germline loops: CDR1 MGHRA, CDR2 YSYEKL. V was shortened by 3 bases and J by 6 bases, with 15 bases between the two germline ends. This CDR3 has 14 residues. The CDR3 spells CASSQKEGGGEQYF. CDR3 in DNA: TGCGCCAGCAGCCAGAAAGAGGGGGGAGGCGAGCAGTACTTC.

The count of this clonotype is one. This chain connects TRBV7-9 to TRBJ2-6; 9 bases align to TRBD1. Unmatched junction bases numbered 11, after V lost 1 base and J lost 4 bases. CDR1 SEHNR and CDR2 FQNEAQ come from the germline V gene (reference sequence). The CDR3 is made up of 19 amino acids. CDR3 sequence: CASSLDIQGAQWGANVLTF. As DNA, the CDR3 is TGTGCCAGCAGCTTAGATATACAGGGGGCTCAGTGGGGGGCCAACGTCCTGACTTTC. Full variable domain (remainder filled in from reference TRBV7-9 and TRBJ2-6): DTGVSQNPRHKITKRGQNVTFRCDPISEHNRLYWYRQTLGQGPEFLTYFQNEAQLEKSRLLSDRFSAERPKGSFSTLEIQRTEQGDSAMYLCASSLDIQGAQWGANVLTFGAGSRLTVL.

CDR3 loop: CASSLSAYEQYF. CDR3 nucleotides: TGCGCCAGCAGCTTGTCAGCCTACGAGCAGTACTTC. The chain combines TRBV5-1 with TRBJ2-7; no reliable D call. Per germline, CDR1 SGHRS and CDR2 YFSETQ. V lost 1 base and J lost 2, with 4 bases in between. The length of the CDR3 is 12 residues.

The chain uses TRBV2 and TRBJ2-5; TRBD1 aligns across 7 bases. This CDR3 has 15 amino acids. Trimming removed 6 bases from V and 2 bases from J; junction bases left unmatched: 9. The germline V gene encodes CDR1 SNHLY and CDR2 FYNNEI. As DNA, the CDR3 is TGTGCCAGCAGCCTAAACCCCAGGGGGCAAGAGACCCAGTACTTC. Translation: CASSLNPRGQETQYF.

The CDR3 nucleotides read TGTGCCTGCAAGAGTAGCGGACCAACTTACGAGCAGTACTTC. Protein sequence: CACKSSGPTYEQYF. The chain links TRBV30 to TRBJ2-7, with TRBD2 as a possible D gene (6 bases). V lost 6 bases and J lost 4, with 19 bases in between. This CDR3 comprises 14 residues. Germline V gene data show CDR1 as GTSNPN and CDR2 as SVGIG (reference sequence).

This chain joins TRBV9 and TRBJ2-7; possibly TRBD1 or TRBD2 for D (5 bases each). The length of the CDR3 is 12 residues. CDR1 is SGDLS and CDR2 is YYNGEE in the germline V gene. V shed 3 bases and J shed 6 bases, with 10 bases lying between them. The CDR3 region is CASSDDSGEQYF. Here the CDR3 DNA reads TGTGCCAGCAGCGATGACAGCGGCGAGCAGTACTTC.

This rearrangement joins TRBV5-6 to TRBJ2-1; 7 bases are shared with TRBD1. V shed 2 bases and J 4 bases; nucleotides not matched to a gene: 6. CDR3 size: 15 residues. Germline loops: CDR1 SGHDT, CDR2 YYEEEE. The DNA of the CDR3 is TGTGCCAGCAGCTTAATGACAGGGTTGTACAATGAGCAGTTCTTC. This sequence encodes CASSLMTGLYNEQFF.

This chain uses TRBV6-1 with TRBJ2-1, with TRBD2 matching 13 bases. The V and J ends lost 6 bases and 7 bases, in that order; junction bases with no gene match: 12. The CDR3 totals 17 residues. CDR1 MNHNS and CDR2 SASEGT come from the germline V gene. The CDR3 reads CASSRLTSGRRGNEQFF. The CDR3 nucleotides are TGTGCCAGCAGCCGACTGACTAGCGGGAGGCGGGGAAATGAGCAGTTCTTC.

The chain recombines TRBV7-9 with TRBJ2-1; no clear D. V lost 5 bases, J lost 12 bases, and 17 bases lay in between. This CDR3 has 13 amino acids. Germline V lookup: CDR1 SEHNR, CDR2 FQNEAQ (reference sequence). In DNA, the CDR3 is TGTGCCAGCAGCCTGGGCTTGACGGCTCTGCAGTTCTTC. It yields the protein CASSLGLTALQFF.

This sequence joins TRBV7-9 and TRBJ2-5; maybe TRBD2 (6 bases). The V end was cut by 4 bases, the J end by 3 bases, with 18 bases between. CDR3 length: 16 residues. CDR1 is SEHNR and CDR2 is FQNEAQ in the germline V gene (reference sequence). CDR3 DNA: TGTGCCAGCAGCTCAATAGCGGTGGGAGTCGAAGAGACCCAGTACTTC. Protein sequence: CASSSIAVGVEETQYF.

The table lists this clonotype with a count of one. This chain uses TRBV11-2 with TRBJ2-5; D call uncertain. Per germline, CDR1 SGHAT and CDR2 FQNNGV. The germline V and J ends were trimmed by 1 base and 0 bases, with 9 bases remaining between them. This CDR3 is 15 amino acids long. This CDR3 is CASSLGRQDQETQYF. In DNA form, the CDR3 reads TGTGCCAGCAGCTTAGGTCGGCAGGACCAAGAGACCCAGTACTTC.

This clonotype has just one count. This chain uses TRBV7-9 with TRBJ2-7; unclear D gene. V was trimmed by 4 bases and J by 1 base, leaving 14 bases between them. CDR3 size: 15 residues. Germline CDR1 is SEHNR and CDR2 is FQNEAQ (reference sequence). CDR3 nucleotide sequence: TGTGCCAGCAGCTGGTCCGGACGCCGGTCCTACGAGCAGTACTTC. Translated, it gives CASSWSGRRSYEQYF.

CDR3 in DNA: TGTGCCTGGAGTCCCGGGCCGGGGGGTAACGAGCAGTACTTC. It encodes CAWSPGPGGNEQYF. This rearrangement joins TRBV30 to TRBJ2-7, with TRBD2 matching over 7 bases. Germline V gives CDR1 GTSNPN, CDR2 SVGIG (reference sequence). After removal of 2 bases from V and 5 bases from J, the junction contained 9 bases not matched to a gene. The CDR3 is 14 residues long. Full variable domain (missing parts from reference TRBV30 and TRBJ2-7): SQTIHQWPATLVQPVGSPLSLECTVEGTSNPNLYWYRQAAGRGLQLLFYSVGIGQISSEVPQNLSASRPQDRQFILSSKKLLLSDSGFYLCAWSPGPGGNEQYFGPGTRLTVT.

The V and J genes are TRBV4-3 and TRBJ2-3; D is tentatively TRBD1 or TRBD2 (5 bases each). Per the germline V gene, CDR1 is LGHNA and CDR2 is YSLEER. CDR3 length: 14 amino acids. The V gene lost 5 bases and the J gene lost 5 bases, with 14 bases spanning the gap. The CDR3: CASSSFGAGDTQYF. CDR3 bases: TGCGCCAGCAGCTCCTTCGGGGCGGGAGATACGCAGTATTTT.

This sequence joins TRBV7-2 and TRBJ2-7; D ambiguous. CDR3 length equals 10 residues. V lost 11 bases and J lost 3, with 8 bases in between. Per germline, CDR1 SGHTA and CDR2 FQGNSA. Here the CDR3 reads CALSRYEQYF. The CDR3 DNA follows: TGTGCCCTAAGTCGCTACGAGCAGTACTTC.

The chain couples TRBV3-1 to TRBJ2-7; D is ambiguous. V was pared by 1 base and J by 6 bases, with 16 bases between. The CDR3 runs 15 residues. CDR1 and CDR2 (germline): LGHDT, YNNKEL (reference sequence). The CDR3 DNA sequence: TGTGCCAGCAGCCAAGCCGTTCGTCGGTTGGTCGAGCAGTACTTC. Its translation: CASSQAVRRLVEQYF.

This chain connects TRBV6-5 to TRBJ2-5; D is uncertain. Trimming took off 5 bases at V and 3 bases at J, with 13 bases between the two ends. Germline-derived CDR1 and CDR2 are MNHEY and SVGAGI. The CDR3 length is 14 residues. The CDR3 is CASSAEVYKETQYF. The DNA for the CDR3 is TGTGCCAGCAGTGCCGAGGTCTACAAAGAGACCCAGTACTTC.

The rearrangement uses TRBV16 and TRBJ1-1; the D is unclear. The CDR3 contains 16 residues. V was trimmed by 4 bases and J by 2 bases, leaving 17 bases between them. The germline V gene encodes CDR1 KGHSY and CDR2 FQNENV. CDR3 bases: TGTGCCAGCAGCCCGGTGGTCGGACCGGAAAACACTGAAGCTTTCTTT. Its translation: CASSPVVGPENTEAFF.

This chain links TRBV20-1 with TRBJ2-5, with D perhaps matching TRBD1 (5 bases). With 1 base removed from V and 3 bases from J, the gap between germline ends came to 21 bases. Per the germline V gene, CDR1 is DFQATT and CDR2 is SNEGSKA (reference sequence). CDR3 length: 17 residues. CDR3 region: CSARAESWTQEEETQYF. In DNA form, the CDR3 reads TGCAGTGCTAGAGCAGAATCCTGGACACAAGAGGAAGAGACCCAGTACTTC.

The V and J genes are TRBV5-1 and TRBJ2-5, with 8 positions matching TRBD1. The CDR3 extends over 15 amino acids. Germline CDR1 SGHRS, CDR2 YFSETQ. Trimming at V came to 1 base and at J to 11 bases, leaving 13 bases not matched to a gene. The CDR3 region has the DNA TGCGCCAGCAGCTTGACCGGGACAGGACGAACCCTACAGTACTTC. Amino acid sequence: CASSLTGTGRTLQYF.

The chain recombines TRBV7-6 with TRBJ2-1; D uncertain. The CDR3 covers 16 residues. CDR1 is SGHVS, CDR2 FNYEAQ, per germline. Trimming left V 3 bases short and J 3 bases short, with 15 bases between. The CDR3 loop reads CASSLTPPGYYNEQFF. The CDR3 coding sequence is TGTGCCAGCAGCTTGACCCCTCCTGGGTACTACAATGAGCAGTTCTTC.

The chain couples TRBV18 to TRBJ2-2, with D uncertain. V was shortened by 0 bases and J by 3 bases, with 20 bases between the two germline ends. Germline V gene lookup returns CDR1 KGHSH and CDR2 LQKENI. CDR3 length: 19 amino acids. The CDR3 DNA sequence: TGTGCCAGCTCACCACCGACGGGCTGGCCCGAAAGGGACACCGGGGAGCTGTTTTTT. This codes for CASSPPTGWPERDTGELFF.

The chain combines TRBV7-9 with TRBJ2-7; D call uncertain. Per the germline V gene, CDR1 is SEHNR and CDR2 is FQNEAQ (reference sequence). Trimming shortened V by 5 bases and J by 6 bases, and 14 bases separated the two germline ends. This CDR3 region has 13 residues. The CDR3 here is CASSQPLVLEQYF. The CDR3 DNA sequence: TGTGCCAGCAGCCAGCCCCTCGTTCTCGAGCAGTACTTC.

This clonotype occurred once. The chain recombines TRBV7-9 with TRBJ2-7, with unresolved D. Trimming shortened V by 6 bases and J by 0 bases, and 9 bases separated the two germline ends. The CDR3 consists of 13 residues. The V gene's germline CDR1 is SEHNR and CDR2 FQNEAQ (reference sequence). CDR3 DNA: TGTGCCAGCAGGAAGCAAAGCTCCTACGAGCAGTACTTC. This encodes CASRKQSSYEQYF.

This clonotype has a single count. The gene calls are TRBV7-9 and TRBJ2-1; no firm D call. The CDR3 is 15 residues long. The germline V and J ends were trimmed by 5 bases and 0 bases, with 11 bases remaining between them. Germline V gene lookup returns CDR1 SEHNR and CDR2 FQNEAQ (reference sequence). The CDR3 coding sequence is TGTGCCAGCAGCCACTGGATGAGCTCCTACAATGAGCAGTTCTTC. Its translation: CASSHWMSSYNEQFF.